One T cell receptor (beta chain) is described in this entry. The length of the CDR3 is 14 residues. This sample was included in a study of OX40 agonist ivuxolimab in advanced cancers. Patients were ineligible given autoimmune disease history or systemic immunosuppression. Measured with immunoSEQ multiplex PCR; TCRdb has only the in-frame clones, and not every one. The data hold about 80,000 clones, with 80% to 90% observed a single time. The specimen was CD4+ or CD8+ T cells sorted from blood, collected in a trial of the OX40 agonist ivuxolimab. The TCR originated in an adult with an advanced solid tumor such as melanoma, head and neck, liver or kidney cancer. The chain combines TRBV21-1 with TRBJ1-4. TRBV21-1 is an annotated pseudogene. DNA of the CDR3: TGTGCCAGCAGCCCCCACGGGGCGGATGAAAAACTGTTTTTT. Its translation is CASSPHGADEKLFF.